Below, 14 T cell receptor beta chains from the same sample are listed, as sequenced in a study of T cell repertoires in cytomegalovirus infection. Their target antigens are unknown. Each CDR3 protein gets one entry after TCRdb re-called the reads with MiXCR. Of around 310,000 distinct CDR3 sequences listed, 25% to 30% are singletons. Sample: cultured PBMCs, taken from culture after CMV antigen stimulation. The receptors originated from a human donor in good health (CMV status not recorded). Some clones in this sample may be carry-over from other donors' samples.

The chain recombines TRBV5-1 with TRBJ2-2; 10 bases align to TRBD2. The CDR3 loop spans 17 amino acids. Germline trimming cut 4 bases from V and 3 bases from J; bases unmatched to any gene: 9. Germline CDR1 is SGHRS and CDR2 is YFSETQ. The CDR3 reads CASSPLAGGIHTGELFF. CDR3 coding DNA: TGCGCCAGCAGCCCTTTAGCGGGGGGCATTCACACCGGGGAGCTGTTTTTT.

The J gene is TRBJ2-3, the V gene TRBV5-6, with 7 bases aligning to TRBD2. Germline CDR1 reads SGHDT; CDR2 reads YYEEEE. Unmatched junction bases numbered 12, after V lost 4 bases and J lost 4 bases. CDR3 length equals 16 residues. The CDR3 protein is CASSPAVRLAADTQYF. In DNA, the CDR3 is TGTGCCAGCAGCCCGGCGGTGAGACTAGCTGCAGATACGCAGTATTTT.

The rearrangement uses TRBV5-4 and TRBJ2-3; D gene unclear. This CDR3 comprises 15 residues. From germline, CDR1 is SGHNT and CDR2 YYREEE (reference sequence). The V and J ends lost 0 bases and 0 bases respectively, with 8 bases between them. The CDR3 bases are TGTGCCAGCAGCTTGGAGTGGGATAGCACAGATACGCAGTATTTT. It encodes CASSLEWDSTDTQYF.

There are a few counts of this clonotype. The rearrangement joins TRBV18 to TRBJ2-7, with D tentatively TRBD1 or TRBD2 (5 bases each). This CDR3 contains 16 residues. Germline values: CDR1 KGHSH, CDR2 LQKENI. Trimming shortened V by 1 base and J by 0 bases, and 13 bases separated the two germline ends. For the CDR3, the DNA is TGTGCCAGCTCACCACTGCTAGAGGGGCGCTCCTACGAGCAGTACTTC. This sequence encodes CASSPLLEGRSYEQYF.

The J gene is TRBJ2-2, the V gene TRBV6-6; 7 nucleotides match TRBD2. CDR3 length: 15 amino acids. Germline V gene lookup returns CDR1 MNHNY and CDR2 SVGAGI (reference sequence). J was trimmed by 6 bases and V by 2 bases; bases with no gene match: 6. CDR3 nucleotide sequence: TGTGCCAGCAGTTACCGTGAGGCGGGGGCCGGGGAGCTGTTTTTT. Its translation is CASSYREAGAGELFF.

The chain joins TRBV20-1 to TRBJ1-5, with a tentative D call TRBD1 (5 bases). This CDR3 is 13 amino acids long. V was shortened by 5 bases and J by 5 bases, with 13 bases between the two germline ends. Looked up from germline, CDR1 is DFQATT and CDR2 is SNEGSKA (reference sequence). The DNA for the CDR3 is TGCAGTGCTCCCTGGGGCACCGATCAGCCCCAGCATTTT. Amino acid sequence: CSAPWGTDQPQHF.

This clonotype was recorded many times. V is TRBV2 and J is TRBJ1-2; 11 bases are a match to TRBD1. The germline CDR1 and CDR2 sequences are SNHLY and FYNNEI. The CDR3 extends over 14 amino acids. V shed 6 bases and J 6 bases; nucleotides not matched to a gene: 6. CDR3 nucleotide sequence: TGTGCCAGCAGAACGGACAGGGGGCCGAATGGCTACACCTTC. This sequence encodes CASRTDRGPNGYTF.

This clonotype is labeled medium-sized. The rearrangement joins TRBV7-2 to TRBJ1-5, with unresolved D. CDR1 is SGHTA, CDR2 FQGNSA, per germline. V lost 4 bases and J 1 base, leaving 8 bases between the germline ends. The CDR3 covers 14 residues. Here the CDR3 DNA reads TGTGCCAGCAGCTCTCACGCAAGCAATCAGCCCCAGCATTTT. Translation: CASSSHASNQPQHF.

The chain couples TRBV25-1 to TRBJ1-6; tentatively, D is TRBD1 (5 bases). Trimming took 6 bases from V and 2 from J, leaving 14 bases between them. This CDR3 is 16 amino acids long. The germline CDR1 and CDR2 sequences are MGHDK and SYGVNS. The CDR3 region has the DNA TGTGCCAGCAGCGGCTGGGGGGGGGCCTATAATTCACCCCTCCACTTT. Its translation: CASSGWGGAYNSPLHF.

This clonotype was detected only a few times. The chain combines TRBV28 with TRBJ2-5; TRBD2 agrees at 8 bases. The V segment lost 5 bases and the J segment 5 bases; nucleotides outside the gene matches: 13. This CDR3 is 16 amino acids long. From germline, CDR1 is MDHEN and CDR2 SYDVKM. CDR3 DNA: TGTGCCAGCAGTGGTACCCCGAGCGGGAGAGGGGAGACCCAGTACTTC. Protein: CASSGTPSGRGETQYF.

This clonotype was detected many times. The V and J genes are TRBV19 and TRBJ1-2, with TRBD1 identical over 7 bases. Germline assignment: CDR1 LNHDA and CDR2 SQIVND (reference sequence). J gave up 2 bases and V 5 bases, and 2 bases lay outside the gene matches. The CDR3 contains 13 residues. CDR3 nucleotides: TGTGCCAGTAGTGAGGGGGCGAACTATGGCTACACCTTC. The encoded protein is CASSEGANYGYTF.

V and J are TRBV20-1 and TRBJ1-4, with 8 bases aligning to TRBD1. Germline CDR1 is DFQATT and CDR2 is SNEGSKA (reference sequence). V lost 6 bases to trimming and J lost 5 bases; unmatched junction nucleotides: 8. This CDR3 contains 14 residues. The CDR3 loop reads CSAETGGGNEKLFF. DNA of the CDR3: TGCAGTGCAGAAACAGGGGGTGGGAATGAAAAACTGTTTTTT.

This clonotype has more than one count but fewer than ten. This sequence joins TRBV27 and TRBJ2-2, with D perhaps matching TRBD1 (5 bases). The CDR3 sequence is 14 residues long. Germline V gene lookup returns CDR1 MNHEY and CDR2 SMNVEV (reference sequence). V shed 10 bases and J shed 6 bases, with 18 bases lying between them. CDR3 sequence (DNA): TGTGCCACCTCAGACAGACCCTTGGCCGGGGAGCTGTTTTTT. Translation gives CATSDRPLAGELFF.

This clonotype was seen at least ten times. This chain links TRBV7-3 with TRBJ2-2; D not certain. This CDR3 is 15 amino acids long. The germline CDR1 and CDR2 sequences are SGHTA and FQGTGA. V lost 0 bases and J 1 base, leaving 6 bases between the germline ends. The DNA for the CDR3 is TGTGCCAGCAGCTTAACTCCCGGGAACACCGGGGAGCTGTTTTTT. Its protein is CASSLTPGNTGELFF.